The T cell receptor beta chain under discussion was sequenced for a study of siplizumab effects on memory and regulatory T cells. Sequenced by immunoSEQ multiplex PCR; TCRdb stores in-frame clones only, minus some. Of 70,000 to 90,000 clones in the sample, about 90% were seen once. This CDR3 is built from 13 residues. V lost 4 bases and J 3 bases, leaving 6 bases between the germline ends. Per germline, CDR1 LNHDA and CDR2 SQIVND (reference sequence). The gene calls are TRBV19 and TRBJ2-2; D not certain. The clonotype was recovered from a human donor in good health. Sample: CD4+ T cells sorted from blood. The DNA of the CDR3 is TGTGCCAGTAGTAAGGCCCACACCGGGGAGCTGTTTTTT. Protein product: CASSKAHTGELFF.